These 25 T cell receptor beta chains were all obtained from the same sample, sequenced in a study of human T cells and chemical hapten exposure. Each CDR3 protein gets one entry after TCRdb re-called the RACE reads with MiXCR. The sample has about 350,000 distinct CDR3 sequences, about 6% seen once. Regarding time point: patch test 2, 6 weeks after DPC sensitization. Treatment given: therapeutic diphenylcyclopropenone sensitization with weekly scalp DPC. This material consisted of whole blood, taken in connection with sensitization to the hapten diphenylcyclopropenone (DPC). The receptors were gathered from a woman younger than 30 with alopecia areata. Some clones in this sample may be carry-over from other donors' samples.

This clonotype was counted only a few times. This chain connects TRBV20-1 to TRBJ1-1; 7 nucleotides match TRBD1. The junction had 13 bases not matched to a gene; V was cut back by 8 bases and J by 1 base. The length of the CDR3 is 15 residues. The germline V gene has CDR1 DFQATT and CDR2 SNEGSKA (reference sequence). The CDR3 region is CSPISGTAQNTEAFF. In DNA, the CDR3 is TGCAGTCCTATTTCCGGGACAGCCCAGAACACTGAAGCTTTCTTT.

This clonotype has more than one count but fewer than ten. This chain links TRBV24-1 with TRBJ2-2, with TRBD2 as a possible D gene (6 bases). Germline CDR1 is KGHDR and CDR2 is SFDVKD. The CDR3 covers 17 residues. V lost 5 bases and J 2 bases, leaving 17 bases between the germline ends. The CDR3 bases are TGTGCCACCAGTGTTGGGACTGACTTCTTTAACACCGGGGAGCTGTTTTTT. It specifies CATSVGTDFFNTGELFF.

This clonotype was counted many times. The genes are TRBV27 and TRBJ1-6; weak D call: TRBD1 (6 bases). The ends were cut back, 5 bases at V and 0 bases at J, with 11 bases in the middle. CDR1 and CDR2 (germline): MNHEY, SMNVEV (reference sequence). The CDR3 is 16 amino acids. In DNA form, the CDR3 reads TGTGCCAGCAGTCGGGACACTCTCTCCTATAATTCACCCCTCCACTTT. Its translation: CASSRDTLSYNSPLHF.

This clonotype was seen repeatedly, ten times or more. This sequence joins TRBV6-5 and TRBJ2-3, with TRBD2 matching over 11 bases. Trimming cost V 5 bases and J 4 bases; bases outside gene matches: 5. Germline V CDR1 and CDR2: MNHEY, SVGAGI. CDR3 length: 15 amino acids. In DNA form, the CDR3 reads TGTGCCAGCAGTCGTAGCGGGGGGGAGGCAGATACGCAGTATTTT. It codes for CASSRSGGEADTQYF.

A few counts support this clonotype. The chain joins TRBV7-9 to TRBJ1-1; D is perhaps TRBD1 (6 bases). The ends were cut back, 5 bases at V and 5 bases at J, with 18 bases in the middle. This CDR3 contains 15 residues. The germline gives CDR1 SEHNR, CDR2 FQNEAQ (reference sequence). The CDR3 region is CASSPRQVAGTEAFF. The CDR3 bases are TGTGCCAGCAGCCCCCGACAGGTCGCGGGGACTGAAGCTTTCTTT.

The J gene is TRBJ1-1, the V gene TRBV5-1, with D perhaps TRBD1 (6 bases). V lost 0 bases to trimming and J lost 5 bases, with 14 bases between them. Germline values: CDR1 SGHRS, CDR2 YFSETQ. The CDR3 sequence is 15 residues long. The CDR3 DNA sequence: TGCGCCAGCAGCTTGGACAGGGCGGGGAGGACTGAAGCTTTCTTT. This encodes CASSLDRAGRTEAFF.

This clonotype has at least ten counts. The rearrangement links TRBV6-5 to TRBJ1-5; possibly TRBD1 for D (5 bases). V was pared by 6 bases and J by 5 bases, with 11 bases between. The CDR3 contains 13 residues. Germline CDR1 is MNHEY and CDR2 is SVGAGI. The CDR3, as DNA: TGTGCCAGCAGCCCGGGGCCCTATCAGCCCCAGCATTTT. Translated, it gives CASSPGPYQPQHF.

This clonotype was seen repeatedly, ten times or more. The chain recombines TRBV2 with TRBJ1-1; possibly TRBD1 for D (5 bases). V lost 3 bases and J 0 bases, leaving 11 bases between the germline ends. Germline V gives CDR1 SNHLY, CDR2 FYNNEI. The CDR3 is made up of 15 amino acids. CDR3 residues: CASSDVRALNTEAFF. Here the CDR3 DNA reads TGTGCCAGCAGTGACGTCAGGGCACTGAACACTGAAGCTTTCTTT.

The gene calls are TRBV10-3 and TRBJ2-4, with 9 positions matching TRBD1. This CDR3 has 15 amino acids. V gave up 5 bases and J gave up 1 base; unmatched junction bases: 3. Germline lookup yields CDR1 ENHRY and CDR2 SYGVKD. Here the CDR3 reads CAISPGQGAKNIQYF. The CDR3 nucleotides read TGTGCCATCAGTCCCGGACAGGGGGCCAAAAACATTCAGTACTTC.

V gene TRBV20-1 combines with J gene TRBJ1-2, with TRBD1 as a possible D gene (6 bases). The CDR3 spans 12 residues. The germline V gene encodes CDR1 DFQATT and CDR2 SNEGSKA (reference sequence). V was clipped by 5 bases and J by 2 bases, with 9 bases between them. CDR3 bases: TGCAGTGCTCAGGGGCAGAACTATGGCTACACCTTC. Its translation is CSAQGQNYGYTF.

In its sample, this clonotype was seen a few times. The V gene is TRBV4-2, the J gene TRBJ2-3; TRBD2 agrees at 9 bases. V shed 0 bases, J shed 1 base, and the junction held 11 bases outside the gene matches. Germline loops: CDR1 LGHNA, CDR2 YNFKEQ. The CDR3 is 19 residues long. DNA of the CDR3: TGTGCCAGCAGCCAAGATTTGAGTCGGGCTAGCGGGGGCACAGATACGCAGTATTTT. Its protein is CASSQDLSRASGGTDTQYF.

This clonotype was counted only a few times. V and J are TRBV18 and TRBJ2-7, with D possibly matching TRBD1 (5 bases). V was trimmed by 0 bases and J by 2 bases, leaving 14 bases between them. The CDR3 has 16 amino acids. Germline V gene data show CDR1 as KGHSH and CDR2 as LQKENI. CDR3 region: CASSPPSQGVPYEQYF. CDR3 sequence (DNA): TGTGCCAGCTCACCACCCAGCCAGGGCGTCCCCTACGAGCAGTACTTC.

This clonotype was observed a handful of times. This chain's CDR3 is CSYETWDEQFF. The CDR3 nucleotides are TGCAGTTACGAGACGTGGGATGAGCAGTTCTTC. The rearrangement uses TRBV29-1 and TRBJ2-1; D not resolved. The CDR3 contains 11 residues. The germline V gene encodes CDR1 SQVTM and CDR2 ANQGSEA.

The sample holds many counts of this clonotype. The chain employs TRBV6-1 and TRBJ2-7; D gene unclear. This CDR3 contains 12 residues. From germline, CDR1 is MNHNS and CDR2 SASEGT. V was trimmed by 5 bases and J by 6 bases, leaving 11 bases between them. The CDR3 sequence is CASSPWVPEQYF. CDR3 DNA sequence: TGTGCCAGCAGTCCCTGGGTTCCCGAGCAGTACTTC.

This clonotype appeared a few times. The V and J genes are TRBV18 and TRBJ2-3; D unresolved. The CDR3 contains 15 residues. Germline V gene lookup returns CDR1 KGHSH and CDR2 LQKENI. The germline V and J ends were trimmed by 0 bases and 0 bases, with 7 bases remaining between them. CDR3 nucleotide sequence: TGTGCCAGCTCACCACCGATGGGAAGCACAGATACGCAGTATTTT. It codes for CASSPPMGSTDTQYF. Based on the CDR3 plus reference TRBV18 and TRBJ2-3, the full variable domain is NAGVMQNPRHLVRRRGQEARLRCSPMKGHSHVYWYRQLPEEGLKFMVYLQKENIIDESGMPKERFSAEFPKEGPSILRIQQVVRGDSAAYFCASSPPMGSTDTQYFGPGTRLTVL.

This clonotype was seen a handful of times. The chain uses TRBV4-3 and TRBJ2-7; 11 bases are shared with TRBD2. Unmatched junction bases numbered 3, after V lost 1 base and J lost 4 bases. In germline, CDR1 is LGHNA, CDR2 YSLEER. This CDR3 spans 15 amino acids. CDR3 protein: CASSQGLAGRYEQYF. For the CDR3, the DNA is TGCGCCAGCAGCCAAGGACTAGCGGGGAGGTACGAGCAGTACTTC.

The chain has TRBV6-2 or TRBV6-3 and TRBJ2-6, with no clear D. The V and J ends lost 8 bases and 4 bases respectively, with 9 bases between them. The germline gives CDR1 MNHEY, CDR2 SVGEGT. There are 13 residues in the CDR3. The CDR3 DNA reads TGTGCCAGCCGATGGGCCGGGGCCAACGTCCTGACTTTC. Encoded protein: CASRWAGANVLTF.

This clonotype has a handful of counts. This chain joins TRBV6-1 and TRBJ2-1, with TRBD2 matching 9 bases. This CDR3 is 15 amino acids long. Trimming cost V 6 bases and J 2 bases; bases outside gene matches: 5. CDR1 and CDR2 (germline): MNHNS, SASEGT. The CDR3 loop reads CASSQSGGPYNEQFF. The CDR3 nucleotides are TGTGCCAGCAGCCAAAGCGGGGGGCCCTACAATGAGCAGTTCTTC.

This chain uses TRBV11-1 with TRBJ2-7, with unresolved D. The CDR3 length is 17 residues. CDR1 is SGHAT, CDR2 FQDESV, per germline (reference sequence). V lost 2 bases to trimming and J lost 2 bases, with 19 bases between them. CDR3 residues: CASSLSGPFSGPYEQYF. CDR3 coding DNA: TGTGCCAGCAGCTTAAGTGGTCCTTTCAGTGGCCCCTACGAGCAGTACTTC.

This clonotype was recorded a few times. One end of the junction varies from germline; a read error may be responsible. The rearrangement uses TRBV12-3 or TRBV12-4 and TRBJ2-1; a weak D match, TRBD1 (5 bases). The CDR3 covers 15 residues. The CDR3 sequence is CASSLDRAPYNEQFF. The CDR3 DNA sequence: TGTGCCAGCAGCTTAGACAGAGCCCCCTACAATGAGCAGTTCTTC.

This clonotype has a count of ten or more. V gene TRBV7-8 combines with J gene TRBJ1-1; the D is unclear. The CDR3 spans 15 residues. Germline lookup yields CDR1 SGHVS and CDR2 FQNEAQ. The V and J ends lost 4 bases and 1 base respectively, with 13 bases between them. This chain's CDR3 is CASSSRIGQNTEAFF. DNA of the CDR3: TGTGCCAGCAGCTCAAGGATTGGGCAGAACACTGAAGCTTTCTTT.

This chain connects TRBV11-2 to TRBJ2-1, with TRBD2 as a possible D gene (6 bases). V lost 5 bases to trimming and J lost 7 bases, with 12 bases between them. There are 13 residues in the CDR3. Germline V gene data show CDR1 as SGHAT and CDR2 as FQNNGV. The CDR3 spells CASSPRGKNEQFF. The DNA for the CDR3 is TGTGCCAGCAGCCCTCGGGGGAAGAATGAGCAGTTCTTC.

This clonotype occurred many times. In DNA form, the CDR3 reads TGTGCCAGCAGTTTAGGGGTCCTGCCCACCACTGAAGCTTTCTTT. It translates to CASSLGVLPTTEAFF. This chain links TRBV27 with TRBJ1-1; D call uncertain. The germline CDR1 and CDR2 sequences are MNHEY and SMNVEV (reference sequence). With 2 bases removed from V and 4 bases from J, the gap between germline ends came to 14 bases. The CDR3 contains 15 residues.

This clonotype has at least ten counts. J is TRBJ2-7 and V is TRBV12-3 or TRBV12-4; 10 bases line up with TRBD2. J was trimmed by 1 base and V by 5 bases; bases with no gene match: 5. The CDR3 totals 15 residues. CDR3 sequence reads: CASSRSGGASYEQYF. CDR3 nucleotides: TGTGCCAGCAGTCGAAGCGGGGGGGCTTCCTACGAGCAGTACTTC.

This clonotype has ten or more counts. The CDR3 loop is CASSQDEGQGGNSPLHF. The CDR3, as DNA: TGTGCCAGCAGCCAAGATGAGGGACAGGGAGGGAATTCACCCCTCCACTTT. This chain joins TRBV4-2 and TRBJ1-6, with 9 bases identical to TRBD1. V shed 0 bases and J 7 bases; nucleotides not matched to a gene: 7. Germline V lookup: CDR1 LGHNA, CDR2 YNFKEQ. The CDR3 is 17 amino acids.